The rows below give T cell receptor beta chains drawn from one sample of a study of blood T cell repertoires in COVID-19. Using immunoSEQ multiplex PCR, the repertoire was profiled, and TCRdb retains in-frame clones only, with some absent. The data contain hundreds of thousands of clones, around 87% of them singletons. The source material was PBMCs or T cells enriched from blood (not recorded which). These receptors all stem from a man aged 35 to 55 in a cohort exposed to, infected with or recovered from COVID-19 (not recorded which). Both conserved end residues are part of each CDR3. Fields, in order: clone size, V gene, D gene, J gene, CDR3 protein, CDR3 DNA. D genes are given only for firm matches. Size is omitted from some rows. Given values are once, few, many or a class for expanded clones.

size: NA
V: TRBV7-9
D: NA
J: TRBJ1-4
CDR3: CASSFWGEGEKLFF
DNA: TGTGCCAGCAGCTTCTGGGGCGAAGGTGAAAAACTGTTTTTT

size: once
V: TRBV6-1
D: TRBD1
J: TRBJ1-1
CDR3: CASSENTGVTEAFF
DNA: TGTGCCAGCAGTGAAAATACAGGGGTCACTGAAGCTTTCTTT

size: NA
V: TRBV4-2
D: NA
J: TRBJ2-1
CDR3: CASSQYQPTLSVGSYNEQFF
DNA: TGTGCCAGCAGCCAATACCAACCAACCCTTAGTGTCGGTTCCTACAATGAGCAGTTCTTC

size: NA
V: TRBV6-1
D: NA
J: TRBJ2-7
CDR3: CASSERVDKNYEQYF
DNA: TGTGCCAGCAGTGAACGCGTGGACAAGAACTACGAGCAGTACTTC

size: NA
V: TRBV10-1
D: TRBD2
J: TRBJ2-1
CDR3: CASSGTGTSALNEQFF
DNA: TGCGCCAGCAGTGGGACCGGGACTAGCGCCCTCAATGAGCAGTTCTTC

size: NA
V: TRBV29-1
D: TRBD1
J: TRBJ2-1
CDR3: CSVGQGGFNNEQFF
DNA: TGCAGCGTTGGACAGGGGGGCTTCAACAATGAGCAGTTCTTC

size: once
V: TRBV6-5
D: TRBD2
J: TRBJ2-7
CDR3: CASSYALAGAKYEQYF
DNA: TGTGCCAGCAGTTACGCGCTAGCGGGAGCCAAATACGAGCAGTACTTC

size: NA
V: TRBV5-1
D: TRBD1
J: TRBJ2-6
CDR3: CASSFTRGSGANVLTF
DNA: TGCGCCAGCAGCTTTACCAGGGGGTCTGGGGCCAACGTCCTGACTTTC

size: NA
V: TRBV15
D: NA
J: TRBJ1-5
CDR3: CATSRDLDTDQPQHF
DNA: TGTGCCACCAGCAGAGATTTGGACACTGATCAGCCCCAGCATTTT

size: NA
V: TRBV3-1/TRBV3-2
D: NA
J: TRBJ1-2
CDR3: CASSHRQPIGGYTF
DNA: TGTGCCAGCAGCCACCGACAGCCCATAGGTGGCTACACCTTC

size: NA
V: TRBV19
D: TRBD1
J: TRBJ2-1
CDR3: CASTGQGARNEQFF
DNA: TGTGCCAGTACGGGACAGGGGGCGCGGAATGAGCAGTTCTTC

size: NA
V: TRBV2
D: NA
J: TRBJ1-1
CDR3: CASAATEGTEAFF
DNA: TGTGCCAGCGCAGCGACAGAAGGGACTGAAGCTTTCTTT

size: NA
V: TRBV5-1
D: TRBD2
J: TRBJ2-2
CDR3: CASSPGLAGGLITGELFF
DNA: TGCGCCAGCAGCCCAGGACTAGCGGGAGGCCTAATCACCGGGGAGCTGTTTTTT

size: NA
V: TRBV10-3
D: NA
J: TRBJ2-7
CDR3: CAISESVNEQYF
DNA: TGTGCCATCAGTGAAAGCGTTAACGAGCAGTACTTC

size: few
V: TRBV19
D: TRBD1
J: TRBJ1-1
CDR3: CASSMVQGTGRAEAFF
DNA: TGTGCCAGTAGTATGGTCCAGGGGACAGGGAGGGCTGAAGCTTTCTTT

size: NA
V: TRBV30
D: NA
J: TRBJ2-1
CDR3: CAWLLGTNEQFF
DNA: TGTGCCTGGTTATTGGGGACAAATGAGCAGTTCTTC

size: NA
V: TRBV19
D: TRBD1
J: TRBJ2-1
CDR3: CASSMRTGSYNEQFF
DNA: TGTGCCAGTAGTATGAGGACAGGATCCTACAATGAGCAGTTCTTC

size: NA
V: TRBV7-2
D: TRBD2
J: TRBJ2-1
CDR3: CASSLARERFSGVNEQFF
DNA: TGTGCCAGCAGCTTAGCGCGGGAGAGGTTCTCCGGCGTTAATGAGCAGTTCTTC

size: NA
V: TRBV5-1
D: TRBD1
J: TRBJ2-7
CDR3: CASSLGQGWYEQYF
DNA: TGCGCCAGCAGCTTGGGACAGGGATGGTACGAGCAGTACTTC

size: NA
V: TRBV9
D: TRBD1
J: TRBJ2-2
CDR3: CASSSRTGTDPSTGELFF
DNA: TGTGCCAGCAGCTCGAGGACCGGGACAGACCCATCCACCGGGGAGCTGTTTTTT

size: NA
V: TRBV5-1
D: TRBD2
J: TRBJ2-1
CDR3: CASSRLAGDINEQFF
DNA: TGCGCCAGCAGCCGGCTAGCGGGAGATATAAATGAGCAGTTCTTC

size: NA
V: TRBV11-2
D: NA
J: TRBJ1-4
CDR3: CASSKITGGGEKLFF
DNA: TGTGCCAGCAGCAAAATAACGGGGGGAGGGGAAAAACTGTTTTTT

size: NA
V: TRBV3-1/TRBV3-2
D: TRBD2
J: TRBJ2-5
CDR3: CASSQANGLAGARSRETQYF
DNA: TGTGCCAGCAGCCAAGCCAACGGCCTAGCGGGAGCCCGGAGCCGGGAGACCCAGTACTTC

size: NA
V: TRBV30
D: TRBD2
J: TRBJ2-1
CDR3: CAWGTSGSVYEQFF
DNA: TGTGCCTGGGGGACTAGCGGGAGCGTGTATGAGCAGTTCTTC